The entry below describes one T cell receptor beta chain. The V gene's germline CDR1 is MDHEN and CDR2 SYDVKM. This CDR3 contains 16 residues. Losses at the gene ends were 6 bases for V and 4 bases for J; bases not matched to a gene: 14. The source of the sample is a study of cytomegalovirus exposure and HLA in healthy donors. PCR primers comprised 60 Vbeta and 13 Jbeta primers. Here immunoSEQ multiplex PCR was the method, and the copy in TCRdb shows in-frame clones only, minus some. The sample gives about 72,000 clones, 60% to 75% of which show up once; roughly 20% is in the top ten. The V gene is TRBV28, the J gene TRBJ1-2; TRBD1 aligns across 7 bases. Sequenced input: PBMCs. The sequence derives from a man in his forties in good health and CMV-seropositive. The CDR3 nucleotides read TGTGCCAGCAGGGGGGTCGGAGGGGACAGCCGCTATGGCTACACCTTC. It specifies CASRGVGGDSRYGYTF.